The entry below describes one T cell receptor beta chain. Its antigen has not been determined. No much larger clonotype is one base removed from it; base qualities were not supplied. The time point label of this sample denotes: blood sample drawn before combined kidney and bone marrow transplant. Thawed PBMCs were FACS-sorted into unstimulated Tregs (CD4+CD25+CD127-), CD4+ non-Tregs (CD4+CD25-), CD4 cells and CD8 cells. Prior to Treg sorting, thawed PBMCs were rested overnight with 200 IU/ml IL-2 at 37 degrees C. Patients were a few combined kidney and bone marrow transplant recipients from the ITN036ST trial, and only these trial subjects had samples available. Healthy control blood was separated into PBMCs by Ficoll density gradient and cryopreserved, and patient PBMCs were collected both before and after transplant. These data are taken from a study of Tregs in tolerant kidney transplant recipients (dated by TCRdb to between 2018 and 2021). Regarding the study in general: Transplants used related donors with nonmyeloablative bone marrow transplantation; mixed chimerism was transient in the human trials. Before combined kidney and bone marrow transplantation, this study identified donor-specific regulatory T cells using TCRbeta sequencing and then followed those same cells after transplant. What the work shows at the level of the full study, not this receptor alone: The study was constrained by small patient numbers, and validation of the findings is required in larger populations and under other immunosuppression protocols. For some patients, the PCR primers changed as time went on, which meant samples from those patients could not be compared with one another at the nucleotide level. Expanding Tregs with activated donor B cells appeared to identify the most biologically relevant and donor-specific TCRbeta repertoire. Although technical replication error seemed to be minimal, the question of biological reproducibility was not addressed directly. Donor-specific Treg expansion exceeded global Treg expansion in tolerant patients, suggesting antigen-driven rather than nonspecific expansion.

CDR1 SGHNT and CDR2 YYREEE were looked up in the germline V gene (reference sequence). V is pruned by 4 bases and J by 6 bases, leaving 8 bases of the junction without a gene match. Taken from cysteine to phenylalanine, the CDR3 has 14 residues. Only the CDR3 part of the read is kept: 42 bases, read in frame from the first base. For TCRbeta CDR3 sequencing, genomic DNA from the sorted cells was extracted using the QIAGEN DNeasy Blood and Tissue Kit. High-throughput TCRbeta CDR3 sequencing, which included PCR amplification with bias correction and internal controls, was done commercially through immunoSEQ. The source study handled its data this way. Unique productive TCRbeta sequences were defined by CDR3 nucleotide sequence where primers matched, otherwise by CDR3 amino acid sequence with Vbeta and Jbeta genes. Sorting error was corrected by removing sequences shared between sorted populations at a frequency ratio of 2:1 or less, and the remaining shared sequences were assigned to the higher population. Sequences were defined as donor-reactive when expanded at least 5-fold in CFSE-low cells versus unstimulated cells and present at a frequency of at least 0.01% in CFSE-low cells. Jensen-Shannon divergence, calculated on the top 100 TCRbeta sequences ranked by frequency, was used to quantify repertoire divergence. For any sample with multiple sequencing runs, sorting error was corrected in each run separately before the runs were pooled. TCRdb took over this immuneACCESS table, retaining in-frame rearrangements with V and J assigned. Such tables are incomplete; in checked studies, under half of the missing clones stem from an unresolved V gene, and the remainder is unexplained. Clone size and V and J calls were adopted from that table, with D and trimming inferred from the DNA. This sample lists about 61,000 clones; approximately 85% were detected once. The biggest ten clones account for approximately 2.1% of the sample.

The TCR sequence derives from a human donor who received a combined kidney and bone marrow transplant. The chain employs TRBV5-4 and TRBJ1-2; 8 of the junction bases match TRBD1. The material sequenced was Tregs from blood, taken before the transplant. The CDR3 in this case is CASSQDDRGDGYTF. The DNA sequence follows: TGTGCCAGCAGCCAAGATGACAGGGGAGATGGCTACACCTTC.